This TCR beta chain was recovered during a study of regulatory T cells in long-lasting Graves disease. Researchers made TCR beta libraries by using iRepertoire HTBI primers and running Arm-PCR on CDR3 regions. In TCRdb, the multiplex PCR reads were re-called with MiXCR into one record per CDR3 protein. The table lists some 440,000 distinct CDR3 sequences, 20% of them singletons. Study-wide points: Since the sample size was small, accuracy may have been reduced.

The time point was: persistent/refractory GD, antithyroid drugs over 5 years with positive TRAb. Construction of the TCR library relied on RNA isolated from PBMCs. As collected, the peripheral blood samples measured 7.5 to 10 milliliters each and went into EDTA tubes. The sample holds many counts of this clonotype. No antigen is known for it. Unmatched junction bases numbered 6, after V lost 6 bases and J lost 3 bases. This CDR3 contains 15 residues. Germline lookup yields CDR1 SNHLY and CDR2 FYNNEI. This sequence joins TRBV2 and TRBJ1-5; the match to TRBD1 covers 9 bases. This TCR came from a female donor with Graves disease. Source: peripheral blood mononuclear cells (PBMCs), taken when the disease was refractory, from a patient treated with antithyroid drugs. In DNA form, the CDR3 reads TGTGCCAGCAGGGATACAGGGGGCATCAATCAGCCCCAGCATTTT. This gives the protein CASRDTGGINQPQHF.